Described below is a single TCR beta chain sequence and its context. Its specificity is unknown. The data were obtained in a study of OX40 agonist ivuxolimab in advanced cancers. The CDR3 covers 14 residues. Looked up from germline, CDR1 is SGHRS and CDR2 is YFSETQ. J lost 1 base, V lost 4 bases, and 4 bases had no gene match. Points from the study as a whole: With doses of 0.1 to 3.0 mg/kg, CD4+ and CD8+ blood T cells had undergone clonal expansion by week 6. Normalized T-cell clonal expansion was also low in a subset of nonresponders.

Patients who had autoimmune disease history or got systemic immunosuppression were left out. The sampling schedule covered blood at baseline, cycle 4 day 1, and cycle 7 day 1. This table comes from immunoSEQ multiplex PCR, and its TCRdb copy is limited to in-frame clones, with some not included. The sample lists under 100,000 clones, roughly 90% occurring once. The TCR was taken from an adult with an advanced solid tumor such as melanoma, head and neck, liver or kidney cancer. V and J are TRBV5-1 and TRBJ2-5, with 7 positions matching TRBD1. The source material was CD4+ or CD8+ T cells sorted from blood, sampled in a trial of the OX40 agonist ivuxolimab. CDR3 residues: CASSRGLTQETQYF. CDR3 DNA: TGCGCCAGCAGCAGGGGGCTCACCCAAGAGACCCAGTACTTC. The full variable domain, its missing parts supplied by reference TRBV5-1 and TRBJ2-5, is KAGVTQTPRYLIKTRGQQVTLSCSPISGHRSVSWYQQTPGQGLQFLFEYFSETQRNKGNFPGRFSGRQFSNSRSEMNVSTLELGDSALYLCASSRGLTQETQYFGPGTRLLVL.